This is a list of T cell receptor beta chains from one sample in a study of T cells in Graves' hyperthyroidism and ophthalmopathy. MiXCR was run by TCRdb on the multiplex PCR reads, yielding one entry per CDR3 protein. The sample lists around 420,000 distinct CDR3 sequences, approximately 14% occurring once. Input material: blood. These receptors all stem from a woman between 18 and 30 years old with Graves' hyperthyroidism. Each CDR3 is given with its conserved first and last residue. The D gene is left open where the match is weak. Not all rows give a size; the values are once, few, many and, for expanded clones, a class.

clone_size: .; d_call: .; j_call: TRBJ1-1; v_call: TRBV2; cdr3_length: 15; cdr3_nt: TGTGCCAGCAGATGGGGTTGGGGGGGGAACACTGAAGCTTTCTTT; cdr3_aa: CASRWGWGGNTEAFF
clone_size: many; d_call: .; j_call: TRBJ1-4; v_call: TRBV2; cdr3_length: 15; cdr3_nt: TGTGCCAGCAGTGAAGCCAGGACGGAGCAGGAAAAACTGTTTTTT; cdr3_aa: CASSEARTEQEKLFF
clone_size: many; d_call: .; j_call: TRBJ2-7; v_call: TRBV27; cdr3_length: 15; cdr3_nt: TGTGCCAGCAGTTTAAGCCTATTCGGCTCCTACGAGCAGTACTTC; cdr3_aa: CASSLSLFGSYEQYF
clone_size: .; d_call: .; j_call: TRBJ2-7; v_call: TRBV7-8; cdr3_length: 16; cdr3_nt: TGTGCCAGCAGCCCTGTTACGGGTCGAGGCTCCTACGAGCAGTACTTC; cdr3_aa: CASSPVTGRGSYEQYF
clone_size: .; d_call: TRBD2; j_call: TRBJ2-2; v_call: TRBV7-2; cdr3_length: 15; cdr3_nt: TGTGCCGGGGGGGGAGACCTGACGAACACCGGGGAGCTGTTTTTT; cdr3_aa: CAGGGDLTNTGELFF
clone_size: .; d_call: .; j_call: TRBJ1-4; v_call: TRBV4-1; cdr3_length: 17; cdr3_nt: TGCGCCAGCAGCCAAGGGCCCAACCAGGCGAGGGGAGAAAAACTGTTTTTT; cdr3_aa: CASSQGPNQARGEKLFF
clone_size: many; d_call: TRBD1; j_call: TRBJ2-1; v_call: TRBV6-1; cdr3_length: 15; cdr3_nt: TGTGCCAGCAGAACTGACAGGGCGCCTCACAATGAGCAGTTCTTC; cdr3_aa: CASRTDRAPHNEQFF
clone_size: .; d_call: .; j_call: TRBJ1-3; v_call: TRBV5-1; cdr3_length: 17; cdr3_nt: TGCGCCAGCAGCCCGCGATCCGGGGGGCTGGAAGGAAACACCATATATTTT; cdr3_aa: CASSPRSGGLEGNTIYF
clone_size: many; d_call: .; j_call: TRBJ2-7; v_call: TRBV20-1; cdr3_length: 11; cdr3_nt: TGCAGTGCTAGATCTGCCTACGAGCAGTACTTC; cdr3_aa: CSARSAYEQYF
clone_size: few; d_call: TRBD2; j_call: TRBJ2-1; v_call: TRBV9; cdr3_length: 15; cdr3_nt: TGTGCCAGCAACCTAGCGGGAAGGCCCTACAATGAGCAGTTCTTC; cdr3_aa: CASNLAGRPYNEQFF
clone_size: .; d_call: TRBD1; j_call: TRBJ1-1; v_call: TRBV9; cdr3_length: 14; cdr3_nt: TGTGCCAGCAGCGTAAAGGGGGCGAACACTGAAGCTTTCTTT; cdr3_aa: CASSVKGANTEAFF
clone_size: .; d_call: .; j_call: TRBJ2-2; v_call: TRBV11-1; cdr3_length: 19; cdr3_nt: TGTGCCAGCAGCTTAGTCCCGGACAAGGTATCGCGAAAATCCGGGGAGCTGTTTTTT; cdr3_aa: CASSLVPDKVSRKSGELFF
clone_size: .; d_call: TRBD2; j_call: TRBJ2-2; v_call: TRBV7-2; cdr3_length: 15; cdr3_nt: TGTGCCAGCAGCCGTAAGGCCGGGGGGTCCGGGGAGCTGCTTTTT; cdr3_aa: CASSRKAGGSGELLF
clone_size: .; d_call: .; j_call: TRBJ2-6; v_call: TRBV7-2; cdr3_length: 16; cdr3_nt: TGTGCCAGCAGCTTAGCGCGGCTGACGGGGGCCAACGTCCTGACTTTC; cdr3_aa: CASSLARLTGANVLTF
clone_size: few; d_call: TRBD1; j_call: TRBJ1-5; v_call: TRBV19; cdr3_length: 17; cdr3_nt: TGTGCCAGTACCGACAGGGGGAAAGGGTTGAGTGTTCAGCCCCAGCATTTT; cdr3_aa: CASTDRGKGLSVQPQHF
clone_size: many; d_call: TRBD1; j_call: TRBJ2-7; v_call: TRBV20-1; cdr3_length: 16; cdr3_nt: TGCAGTGCTAGTGGGACCGGGACAGGGGTCCCCTACGAGCAGTACTTC; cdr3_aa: CSASGTGTGVPYEQYF
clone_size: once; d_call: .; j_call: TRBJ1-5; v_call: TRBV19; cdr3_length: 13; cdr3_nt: TGTGCCAGTAGTATGACGTTCCATCAGCCCCAGCATTTT; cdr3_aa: CASSMTFHQPQHF
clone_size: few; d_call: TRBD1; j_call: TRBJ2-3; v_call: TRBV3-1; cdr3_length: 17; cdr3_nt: TGTGCCAGCAGCCAAGAACTTTTGGGACAGGGGGGAAATACGCAGTATTTT; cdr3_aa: CASSQELLGQGGNTQYF
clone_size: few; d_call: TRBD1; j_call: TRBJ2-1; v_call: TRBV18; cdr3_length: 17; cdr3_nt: TGTGCCAGCTCACCATCCGACCCGGGACAGATCTACAATGAGCAGTTCTTC; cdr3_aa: CASSPSDPGQIYNEQFF
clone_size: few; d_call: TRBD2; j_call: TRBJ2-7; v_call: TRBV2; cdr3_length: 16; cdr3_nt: TGTGCCAGCAGTTTGACTAGCGGGAGGGGCTCCTACGAGCAGTACTTC; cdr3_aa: CASSLTSGRGSYEQYF
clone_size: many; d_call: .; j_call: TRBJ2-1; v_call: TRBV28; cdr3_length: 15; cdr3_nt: TGTGCCAGCAGTTCACGACAGGTAGCCTACAATGAGCAGTTCTTC; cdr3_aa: CASSSRQVAYNEQFF
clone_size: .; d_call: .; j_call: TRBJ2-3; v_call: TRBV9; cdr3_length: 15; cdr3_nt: TGTGCCAGCAGCGTAGAAGGGGGGGCAACAGATACGCAGTATTTT; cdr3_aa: CASSVEGGATDTQYF
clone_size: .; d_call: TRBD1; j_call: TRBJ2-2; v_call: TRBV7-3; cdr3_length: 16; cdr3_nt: TGTGCCAGCAGCTTAGATGGACAGGGGTACACCGGGGAGCTGTTTTTT; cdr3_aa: CASSLDGQGYTGELFF
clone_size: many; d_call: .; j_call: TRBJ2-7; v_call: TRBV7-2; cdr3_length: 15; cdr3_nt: TGTGCCAGCAGCACAATAGCCAGCAGCTCCTACGAGCAGTACTTC; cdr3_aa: CASSTIASSSYEQYF
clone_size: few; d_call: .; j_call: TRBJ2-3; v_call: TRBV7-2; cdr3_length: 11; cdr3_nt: TGTGCCAGCAGCTTCGGAGGTACGCAGTATTTT; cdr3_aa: CASSFGGTQYF
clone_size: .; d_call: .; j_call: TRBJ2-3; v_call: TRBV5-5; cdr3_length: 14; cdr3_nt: TGTGCCAGCAGCTTGGGGGCTAGGACAGATACGCAGTATTTT; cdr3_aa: CASSLGARTDTQYF